Listed below are T cell receptor beta chains from one sample, sequenced in a study of control samples from healthy donors and cancer patients. Profiling relied on immunoSEQ multiplex PCR, and the TCRdb table lists in-frame clones only, not all of them. The data show about 130,000 clones, approximately 90% seen once. The sample was blood. These receptors all come from a man between 18 and 29 years old in good health. Both conserved end residues are part of each CDR3. D genes are given only for firm matches. For some rows the clone size is stated as once, few or many, or as a class when expanded; others skip it.

TGTGCCAGCAGCCAAGTCACAGGCACCGGGGAGCTGTTTTTT | CASSQVTGTGELFF | TRBV14 | . | . | TRBJ2-2
TGTGCCACCAGTCAGGGGGTAGTTAGGACAGATACGCAGTATTTT | CATSQGVVRTDTQYF | TRBV24-1 | . | TRBD1 | TRBJ2-3
TGTGCCAGCAGTCCCCGGGCAGTAATTACTGAAGCTTTCTTT | CASSPRAVITEAFF | TRBV6-5 | once | . | TRBJ1-1
TGTGCCAGCAGCTCTGACCCGTACCGGACCATGAACACTGAAGCTTTCTTT | CASSSDPYRTMNTEAFF | TRBV9 | . | . | TRBJ1-1
TGTGCCAGCAGCGTAGACGGGGGCGGGGAGCTGTTTTTT | CASSVDGGGELFF | TRBV9 | . | . | TRBJ2-2
TGTGCCAGCAGTTCGGACAGCAACACTGAAGCTTTCTTT | CASSSDSNTEAFF | TRBV28 | . | . | TRBJ1-1
TGTGCCAGCAGCAGCCTCGCATTCACCGGGCCGAATGAAAAACTGTTTTTT | CASSSLAFTGPNEKLFF | TRBV7-8 | . | . | TRBJ1-4
TGTGCCAGCAGCTTAGAACAGGGGTGGGAGACCCAGTACTTC | CASSLEQGWETQYF | TRBV7-8 | few | TRBD1 | TRBJ2-5
TGCAGCGTTGTATGGGATACTAACACTGAAGCTTTCTTT | CSVVWDTNTEAFF | TRBV29-1 | . | . | TRBJ1-1
TGTGCCAGTGCTTCCCAGGGGGAAAGTTACGAGCAGTACTTC | CASASQGESYEQYF | TRBV19 | . | TRBD1 | TRBJ2-7
TGTGCCAACCGGGGCGTTGCTGGCTCTGGGGCCAACGTCCTGACTTTC | CANRGVAGSGANVLTF | TRBV2 | . | . | TRBJ2-6
TGTGCCAGCAGCCCGCAAGCGGGACCGTCTCCCTACGAGCAGTACTTC | CASSPQAGPSPYEQYF | TRBV4-2 | . | TRBD2 | TRBJ2-7
TGTGCCAGCAGCACCGGACAGGGGGCCCGGGGCTACACCTTC | CASSTGQGARGYTF | TRBV5-6 | . | TRBD1 | TRBJ1-2
TGTGCCAGCAGCTTAACTAGCGGGACCACAGATACGCAGTATTTT | CASSLTSGTTDTQYF | TRBV7-3 | . | TRBD2 | TRBJ2-3
TGTGCCATCAGTGATAGGACAGGGGGGGACTATGGCTACACCTTC | CAISDRTGGDYGYTF | TRBV10-3 | . | TRBD1 | TRBJ1-2
TGCGCCAGCAGCCAGGCCGGGACAGGGGGGTCCTATGGCTACACCTTC | CASSQAGTGGSYGYTF | TRBV4-1 | . | TRBD1 | TRBJ1-2
TGTGCCAGCAGGGGGACAGGGGGCGACTATGGCTACACCTTC | CASRGTGGDYGYTF | TRBV6-5 | . | TRBD1 | TRBJ1-2
TGTGCCAGCAGCTTAGCGGGCCTAGCGGGAGAAGATACGCAGTATTTT | CASSLAGLAGEDTQYF | TRBV7-8 | once | TRBD2 | TRBJ2-3
TGTGCCAGCAGTTTAGGACTGGACAGGAGACGCCAAGAGACCCAGTACTTC | CASSLGLDRRRQETQYF | TRBV28 | . | TRBD1 | TRBJ2-5
TGTGCCAGCAGCGTAGCTCCAGGGCGTCAGGAGACCCAGTACTTC | CASSVAPGRQETQYF | TRBV9 | once | . | TRBJ2-5
TGTGCCAGCAGCTCCCAGGGGTTGGCCAAAAACATTCAGTACTTC | CASSSQGLAKNIQYF | TRBV7-9 | . | . | TRBJ2-4
TGTGCCAGTAGTATTCTTGGTAGCGGTTACAATGAGCAGTTCTTC | CASSILGSGYNEQFF | TRBV19 | . | . | TRBJ2-1
TGTGCCAGCAGTTTATCAGGAGGGCGTGGAACTGAAGCTTTCTTT | CASSLSGGRGTEAFF | TRBV6-5 | . | . | TRBJ1-1
TGCGCCAGCAGGGAGGGAACGAACACTGAAGCTTTCTTT | CASREGTNTEAFF | TRBV5-1 | . | . | TRBJ1-1
TGCGCCAGCAGTGAGTCGATAGGCGGGAGGTCCAATGAGCAGTTCTTC | CASSESIGGRSNEQFF | TRBV10-2 | . | TRBD2 | TRBJ2-1
TGTGCCAGCAGCTTAGCGGGAAAACTGTTTTTT | CASSLAGKLFF | TRBV7-9 | . | . | TRBJ1-4
TGTGCCAGCGGACTCAGGGGCTGGAGGAACACTGAAGCTTTCTTT | CASGLRGWRNTEAFF | TRBV6-4 | few | . | TRBJ1-1
TGTGCCAGCATCTATTACCCTAAAGACTACGAGCAGTACTTC | CASIYYPKDYEQYF | TRBV6-5 | . | . | TRBJ2-7
TGTGCCAGCAGCCTTAGGACAGGGACAGGGGAGCTGTTTTTT | CASSLRTGTGELFF | TRBV14 | . | TRBD1 | TRBJ2-2
TGTGCCAGCAGCCGAGGGTACTCTGGGGCCAACGTCCTGACTTTC | CASSRGYSGANVLTF | TRBV28 | . | . | TRBJ2-6
TGTGCCAGCGTTGCAGGGAATAGCAATCAGCCCCAGCATTTT | CASVAGNSNQPQHF | TRBV28 | few | . | TRBJ1-5
TGTGCCAGCAGCTTGAATGGCAGGGGGAGAGGTAATTCACCCCTCCACTTT | CASSLNGRGRGNSPLHF | TRBV5-4 | . | TRBD1 | TRBJ1-6